This TCR beta chain derives from a study of T cells in Graves' hyperthyroidism and ophthalmopathy (dated by TCRdb to between 2018 and 2021). About the investigation overall: Peripheral blood was collected at initial diagnosis, before any treatment. To identify TCR V-J signatures that set the groups apart, the researchers used a discovery cohort of more than 95 patients, made up of around 42 with Graves' ophthalmopathy and some 55 with stable Graves' hyperthyroidism. Prospective prediction of ophthalmopathy was tested in an independent validation cohort of about 19 hyperthyroidism patients and 17 patients who later progressed to ophthalmopathy. For training and testing, the 100 or so patients in the discovery cohort were randomly divided in a 7:3 ratio. In addition, the study compared T-cell repertoires in thyroid tissue and in blood from six Graves' hyperthyroidism patients. After sampling, hyperthyroidism patients received methimazole starting at 30 mg daily, and ophthalmopathy patients received high-dose intravenous methylprednisolone. According to the paper, TCR Vbeta CDR3 sequencing was carried out on some 130 peripheral blood samples, which came from 40 to 45 ophthalmopathy, approximately 78 hyperthyroidism and some 17 progressor patients.

To note about this clonotype: Its antigen specificity is not known. One base away there is no much larger clone; base qualities are not given.

Moderately to severely active disease, a Clinical Activity Score of at least 3, a NOSPECS grade of at least 4, and a duration under 3 months were present in ophthalmopathy patients. Any patient with an uncontrolled infection, another autoimmune disease, pregnancy or lactation was excluded. Diagnoses were based on clinical symptoms, serum thyroxine and TRAb, thyroid ultrasound and orbital computed tomography. PBMCs were isolated from about 9.2 ml of fresh peripheral blood by Ficoll-Paque density gradient centrifugation. Total RNA was extracted with Trizol reagent, and quality was checked on an Agilent 2100 Bioanalyzer. Summary of the overall study and its limitations: Sample size was not statistically predetermined, and blinding of investigators to group allocation was not performed. In validation, progression to ophthalmopathy was predicted by the model with around 71% sensitivity and roughly 72% specificity, a median of about 6.8 months before onset. A 13 V-J signature model separated ophthalmopathy from stable hyperthyroidism, with over 85% sensitivity and roughly 81% specificity in cross-validation and 80%/75% in testing. Most expanded thyroid clonotypes (frequency above 0.001) were also found in blood, which suggests that blood repertoires may mirror thyroid immune responses.

The TCR beta CDR3 regions were amplified from the RNA transcripts. The TCR CDR3 was subjected to a first round of RT-PCR using the HTBI primer set and the Qiagen OneStep RT-PCR kit. Libraries were constructed in a second round of multiplex PCR, after which size selection and purification were carried out. Paired-end sequencing of the libraries was performed with 100 bp reads on an Illumina HiSeq2000. As for the authors' bioinformatics: SOAPnuke was used to process the raw data, throwing out any read that contained adapters or uncalled bases, had a mean Phred below 15, or lacked an exact constant-primer or identifier match. COPE v1.2.5 was used to merge the high-quality paired reads, and each unique nucleotide sequence was defined as a clonotype. MiTCR v1.1 was used to align clonotypes to the IMGT TRBV, TRBD and TRBJ reference segments. The analysis included only V-J combinations with a frequency above 0.0001, which together covered around 99% of the repertoires. The TCS score was defined as the ratio of F50 (clonal expansion) to E x V (chaos), calculated using BLOSUM62-based TCRdist between CDR3 peptides within each V-J. Welch's t-statistics and random forest reduced several hundred V-J features to 10 to 15, which were used in a naive Bayes classifier (R e1071). TCRdb reprocessed the public reads (quality trimming at Q25 with fastp, clone calling with MiXCR) and kept in-frame beta chains. Every entry covers one CDR3 protein and lists the most common genes and DNA from its rows. The V and J calls and clone size are TCRdb's, not the authors'. In this sample the table shows hundreds of thousands of distinct CDR3 sequences, approximately 23% of which occur a single time. In total, the top ten clones hold approximately 49% of the sample.

The receptor was derived from a woman aged 70 to 79 with Graves' ophthalmopathy. Sequencing was performed on blood.

CDR3 sequence: CASSGKVAEQYF. Read as DNA, the sequence is TGTGCCAGCAGTGGCAAGGTGGCCGAGCAGTACTTC. This sequence uses TRBV6-1 and TRBJ2-7, with no confidently assigned D gene. The CDR3 starts with the cysteine, ends with the phenylalanine, and has 12 residues. Just the 36-base CDR3 DNA is kept, in frame starting at base 1. Relative to germline, V is 4 bases shorter and J is 6 bases shorter, with 10 bases between their ends. CDR1 and CDR2 (MNHNS, SASEGT) derive from the germline V gene.